A selection of T cell receptor beta chains follows, all from one sample in a study of blood T cell repertoires in COVID-19. The repertoire was sequenced with immunoSEQ multiplex PCR; TCRdb's copy has only in-frame clones and lacks some. Counted here are about 100,000 clones, over 80% occurring once; the ten biggest clones make up approximately 15%. Sequencing input: peripheral blood. Every receptor here comes from a man over 45 with acute or convalescent COVID-19. CDR3s include the opening cysteine and the closing phenylalanine or tryptophan. A D gene is named only where the DNA matches it firmly. Size is omitted from some rows. Given values are once, few, many or a class for expanded clones.

CDR3nt,CDR3aa,v_gene,j_gene,d_gene,abundance
TGTGCCAGCAGCTCGGGACAGGGCATAACTAATGAAAAACTGTTTTTT,CASSSGQGITNEKLFF,TRBV5-5,TRBJ1-4,TRBD1,.
TGTGCCAGCAAACAGGGGCAGGAAAAACTGTTTTTT,CASKQGQEKLFF,TRBV6-5,TRBJ1-4,TRBD1,.
TGTGCCAGTAGAGATACAGGGACTCAGCCCCAGCATTTT,CASRDTGTQPQHF,TRBV19,TRBJ1-5,.,.
TGTGCCAGCAGCGACCGGGACTGGAACAATGAGCAGTTCTTC,CASSDRDWNNEQFF,TRBV7-9,TRBJ2-1,.,few
TGCGCCAGCAAACCGGGACAGGGGTTCCAAGAGACCCAGTACTTC,CASKPGQGFQETQYF,TRBV5-1,TRBJ2-5,TRBD1,few
TGTGCCAGCAGCCAAGGGGTGACAGGGTTGCAGCCCCAGCATTTT,CASSQGVTGLQPQHF,TRBV3-1/TRBV3-2,TRBJ1-5,TRBD1,.
TGTGCCAGCAGCTCCCCACGGGATTACAATGAGCAGTTCTTC,CASSSPRDYNEQFF,TRBV7-9,TRBJ2-1,.,.
TGTGCCAGCAGTTTTGGGGGGTATCAGCCCCAGCATTTT,CASSFGGYQPQHF,TRBV12-3/TRBV12-4,TRBJ1-5,.,.
TGTGCCATCGGAGACGGGGGGCCGTACAATGAGCAGTTCTTC,CAIGDGGPYNEQFF,TRBV10-3,TRBJ2-1,.,.
TGTGCCAGCAGTCCCCACCGGACAGCAAGCTCTGGGGCCAACGTCCTGACTTTC,CASSPHRTASSGANVLTF,TRBV27,TRBJ2-6,.,.
TGTGCCAGCAGCCGAGCGACAGGGCCGAACACTGAAGCTTTCTTT,CASSRATGPNTEAFF,TRBV3-1/TRBV3-2,TRBJ1-1,TRBD1,.
TGTGCCAGCAGCTTAGCCCCTCCAGGGAAGGTTTATAACTCACCCCTCCACTTT,CASSLAPPGKVYNSPLHF,TRBV7-9,TRBJ1-6,.,.
TGTGCCAGTAGTACCCCGGTGGTACAGGGCCACTACGAGCAGTACTTC,CASSTPVVQGHYEQYF,TRBV19,TRBJ2-7,.,.
TGTGCCAGCAGGTACGGACAGTTAAATTCACCCCTCCACTTT,CASRYGQLNSPLHF,TRBV5-6,TRBJ1-6,.,.
TGTGCCAGCAGTTTGGTTAGGGGGGGTCGAAGCAATCAGCCCCAGCATTTT,CASSLVRGGRSNQPQHF,TRBV27,TRBJ1-5,.,.
TGTGCCAGCAGTTTGGACAGGGGTTACGAGCAGTACTTC,CASSLDRGYEQYF,TRBV27,TRBJ2-7,TRBD1,.
TGTGCCAGCAGCGCCGACAGGTCGGGCACTGAAGCTTTCTTT,CASSADRSGTEAFF,TRBV3-1/TRBV3-2,TRBJ1-1,.,once
TGCGCCAGCAAAGGGGGGGGACTAGAGGACCACGAGCAGTACTTC,CASKGGGLEDHEQYF,TRBV5-1,TRBJ2-7,TRBD2,.
TGCGCCAGCAGCAAAACTAGCGGGGGGAGCACAGATACGCAGTATTTT,CASSKTSGGSTDTQYF,TRBV5-1,TRBJ2-3,TRBD2,.
TGTGCCATCAGTGGGAGGACAGGGGCCTACTCTGGGGCCAACGTCCTGACTTTC,CAISGRTGAYSGANVLTF,TRBV10-3,TRBJ2-6,TRBD1,.
TGTGCCACCAGATCGGGGAGTAGGGCTTTCTTT,CATRSGSRAFF,TRBV24-1,TRBJ1-1,.,.
TGTGCCAGCACCAACGCGGGGGCCAACGTCCTGACTTTC,CASTNAGANVLTF,TRBV6-5,TRBJ2-6,.,.
TGCAGCGCCGGGGACACCGGGGAGCTGTTTTTT,CSAGDTGELFF,TRBV29-1,TRBJ2-2,.,few
TGTGCCAGCAGCCGAATAGCGGTCTCCTACAATGAGCAGTTCTTC,CASSRIAVSYNEQFF,TRBV14,TRBJ2-1,.,.
TGTGCCAGCAGCTTAGCTGGGCCCCAAGAGACCCAGTACTTC,CASSLAGPQETQYF,TRBV11-3,TRBJ2-5,.,.
TGTGCCAGCAGCTTGGAGGGCCCCCGGGACAGAGTTAAAGAGACCCAGTACTTC,CASSLEGPRDRVKETQYF,TRBV5-4,TRBJ2-5,TRBD1,.
TGTGCCAGCAGCTTAGTGGGGCGGGGGCGTTACGAGCAGTACTTC,CASSLVGRGRYEQYF,TRBV7-8,TRBJ2-7,.,.